This T cell receptor (beta chain) emerged from a study of T-cell memory formation after mild COVID-19 (dated by TCRdb to the early 2020s). Regarding the complete study: TCR sequence clusters from the two donors were found to be largely donor specific. T-cell clones expanding and contracting after mild COVID-19 in a couple of donors were tracked by longitudinal TCRalpha and TCRbeta repertoire sequencing. The cohort was made up of two young adult volunteers, one female and one male, who were previously healthy.

Only one count was recorded for this clonotype. The antigen it recognizes is unknown. Base qualities are not at hand, and no much larger clone is one base apart. One read alone is weak evidence. TCRdb names Illumina NovaSeq 6000 as the instrument used. cDNA libraries for TCRalpha and TCRbeta were prepared by 5'RACE using constant-segment primers, with sample barcodes and unique molecular identifiers added. RNA was extracted from every sample with Trizol reagent. Library amplification was performed in two PCR steps, and a second sample barcode and Illumina TruSeq adapters were introduced in the second step. The libraries were sequenced on an Illumina NovaSeq using 2 x 150 bp paired-end reads. In the source study's methods: Reads were demultiplexed and collapsed into UMI-guided consensus sequences with migec v1.2.7. Using mixcr v2.1.11, UMI consensuses were aligned to TRA and TRB V and J templates and then assembled into clonotypes. Clonotypes were classified as expanded or contracted when called significant by both edgeR and NoisET, with noise models trained on biological replicates. For edgeR calls, the cutoffs were a false discovery rate-adjusted p below 0.01 and a log2 fold-change threshold of 1. As an exploratory analysis of dynamics, PCA with hierarchical clustering was applied to max-normalized trajectories of the 1000 most abundant clonotypes. Separately sequenced CD4+ and CD8+ repertoires were used to assign a CD4 or CD8 phenotype to each responding clone. The public reads were quality trimmed at Q25 with fastp and then assembled into clones with MiXCR by TCRdb, keeping productive beta chains. When rows share a CDR3 protein, they turn into one entry using the most common DNA and genes. TCRdb assigned the V and J calls; the authors' analysis was not used. Across this sample there are more than 250,000 distinct CDR3 sequences, with 15% to 20% seen only once. The ten largest clones represent under 25% of the sample.

PBMCs were isolated by Ficoll-Paque density gradient centrifugation. Results the study describes overall, beyond this receptor: The study included only a couple of mild cases, and larger cohorts that include severe cases with pre-infection samples were judged to be necessary. Some responding clones were found in pre-infection memory, which suggests that pre-existing cross-reactive memory T cells took part in the SARS-CoV-2 response. Clones contracting from day 15 to 85 had balanced CD4/CD8 phenotypes, while a second wave expanding from day 15 to 37 was biased towards CD4+. Contracting CD4+ clones turned up mainly in the CM and EM memory subsets, whereas EMRA was where CD8+ clones were enriched. SARS-CoV-2 specificity of the second-wave clones peaking on day 37 was not confirmed.

The CDR1 and CDR2 encoded by the germline V gene are SGHDN and FVKESK. The CDR3, cysteine through phenylalanine, is 13 amino acids long. CDR3 DNA only is kept here, 39 bases in frame from base 1. Trimming removed 0 bases from V and 7 bases from J, leaving 9 bases between the germline ends. Sequenced sample: PBMCs or a T cell subset sorted from them (not recorded which). The rearranged chain carries TRBV14 and TRBJ1-2, with the D segment identity uncertain. The source is a young man who had mild COVID-19 (a few samples of this study predate the infection). The sample titles of this study are shuffled in the database, so cell type and time point are left out; the donor was told from shared clones. The bases are TGTGCCAGCAGCCAAGATCGTGTTGGTGGCTACACCTTC. Translated, it gives CASSQDRVGGYTF.